One and the same sample provided the 21 T cell receptor beta chains below, sequenced in a study of T cells in Graves' hyperthyroidism and ophthalmopathy. There were TCR beta CDR3 regions amplified from RNA transcripts. A first-round RT-PCR of the TCR CDR3 used the HTBI primer set. TCRdb used MiXCR to reprocess the multiplex PCR reads, holding one entry per CDR3 protein. The table has over 700,000 distinct CDR3 sequences, approximately 40% seen once. The source material was blood. Every receptor here comes from a man between 18 and 29 years old with Graves' hyperthyroidism.

The chain carries TRBV15 and TRBJ1-1; D unclear. Germline assignment: CDR1 LNHNV and CDR2 YYDKDF (reference sequence). Between the trimmed V and J ends, which lost 2 bases and 1 base, there was a span of 5 bases. This CDR3 has 13 amino acids. This chain's CDR3 is CATSRLPNTEAFF. The CDR3 nucleotides read TGTGCCACCAGCAGATTACCGAACACTGAAGCTTTCTTT.

The sample holds a few counts of this clonotype. The chain recombines TRBV9 with TRBJ2-7; D not resolved. Trimming took 2 bases from V and 3 from J, leaving 12 bases between them. In germline, CDR1 is SGDLS, CDR2 YYNGEE. The CDR3 length is 14 residues. The CDR3 protein is CASSVWADNYEQYF. CDR3 DNA: TGTGCCAGCAGCGTGTGGGCGGATAACTACGAGCAGTACTTC.

This sequence joins TRBV29-1 and TRBJ2-5; 8 bases map to TRBD1. The CDR3 has 13 amino acids. Germline CDR1 reads SQVTM; CDR2 reads ANQGSEA. Unmatched junction bases numbered 5, after V lost 5 bases and J lost 3 bases. CDR3 bases: TGCAGCGTTCCAGGACAGGGCAAAGAGACCCAGTACTTC. This translates into CSVPGQGKETQYF.

The V and J genes are TRBV20-1 and TRBJ1-4; D might be TRBD1 (6 bases). V gave up 7 bases and J gave up 4 bases, with 22 bases separating them. The length of the CDR3 is 16 residues. The germline V gene encodes CDR1 DFQATT and CDR2 SNEGSKA (reference sequence). The CDR3 DNA reads as TGCAGTGTTCCGGGGGGGGGCGCGGCCGTTAATGAAAAACTGTTTTTT. This gives the protein CSVPGGGAAVNEKLFF.

In this sample, this clonotype turned up many times. The gene calls are TRBV24-1 and TRBJ2-5; TRBD1 might be the D (6 bases). The CDR3 runs to 14 residues. Between the trimmed V and J ends, which lost 4 bases and 5 bases, there was a span of 13 bases. Germline V CDR1 and CDR2: KGHDR, SFDVKD. The CDR3 nucleotides are TGTGCCACCAGTGACCCAGGGGAATCGGAGACCCAGTACTTC. Its translation is CATSDPGESETQYF.

This clonotype was found many times. CDR3 DNA sequence: TGTGCCACCCCCTTCTTGGGTCGAGGTGAAAAACTGTTTTTT. This translates into CATPFLGRGEKLFF. This sequence joins TRBV24-1 and TRBJ1-4; D gene unclear. This CDR3 has 14 amino acids. Trimming took off 9 bases at V and 7 bases at J, with 17 bases between the two ends. Germline CDR1 KGHDR, CDR2 SFDVKD.

This clonotype was counted a few times. This chain connects TRBV6-5 to TRBJ1-1, with 8 bases identical to TRBD1. CDR3 length: 14 residues. Germline CDR1 is MNHEY and CDR2 is SVGAGI. The ends lost 6 bases at V and 3 bases at J; junction bases unmatched: 6. The CDR3 sequence: CASRSDRVDTEAFF. DNA for the CDR3: TGTGCCAGCAGATCGGACAGGGTAGACACTGAAGCTTTCTTT.

This clonotype was found many times. V usage is TRBV25-1 and J usage is TRBJ2-7; 9 nucleotides line up with TRBD2. The germline V gene encodes CDR1 MGHDK and CDR2 SYGVNS. The CDR3 totals 15 residues. V lost 7 bases to trimming and J lost 3 bases; unmatched junction nucleotides: 10. For the CDR3, the DNA is TGTGCCAGCACTCCGGGGTTAGCGGGAGACTACGAGCAGTACTTC. Translation gives CASTPGLAGDYEQYF.

There are a few counts of this clonotype. The chain combines TRBV7-2 with TRBJ1-4, with D perhaps TRBD1 (5 bases). The CDR3 has 14 residues. Trimming stripped 10 bases from V and 5 bases from J, with 17 bases between. Germline CDR1 reads SGHTA; CDR2 reads FQGNSA. CDR3 in amino acids: CATSSGGDNEKLFF. CDR3 coding DNA: TGTGCCACCTCTTCGGGCGGGGACAATGAAAAACTGTTTTTT.

The CDR3 DNA is TGCGCCAGCAGTGGACTAAATCAAGAGACCCAGTACTTC. Its protein product is CASSGLNQETQYF. The rearrangement uses TRBV10-2 and TRBJ2-5; tentatively, D is TRBD2 (5 bases). V was clipped by 4 bases and J by 2 bases, with 8 bases between them. This CDR3 is built from 13 residues. CDR1 is WSHSY, CDR2 SAAADI, per germline.

The rearrangement joins TRBV3-1 to TRBJ1-1; the D gene is possibly TRBD1 (5 bases). Trimming removed 3 bases at V and 2 bases at J, with 10 bases between. Looked up from germline, CDR1 is LGHDT and CDR2 is YNNKEL (reference sequence). The CDR3 extends over 14 amino acids. CDR3 region: CASSQQGVNTEAFF. The CDR3 coding sequence is TGTGCCAGCAGCCAGCAAGGGGTCAACACTGAAGCTTTCTTT.

The V gene is TRBV28, the J gene TRBJ2-7; D gene ambiguous. Germline values: CDR1 MDHEN, CDR2 SYDVKM. The CDR3 length is 11 residues. The V gene lost 7 bases and the J gene lost 4 bases, with 8 bases spanning the gap. CDR3 DNA sequence: TGTGCCAGCAAACTTAAGTACGAGCAGTACTTC. It codes for CASKLKYEQYF.

The rearrangement links TRBV9 to TRBJ1-6, with 7 bases that match TRBD1. The germline CDR1 and CDR2 sequences are SGDLS and YYNGEE. J was trimmed by 7 bases and V by 7 bases; bases with no gene match: 8. The CDR3 has 14 residues. The CDR3 DNA follows: TGTGCCAGCGGTTCCGGGACAGAAAATTCACCCCTCCACTTT. As protein: CASGSGTENSPLHF. Together with reference TRBV9 and TRBJ1-6, the CDR3 gives the full variable domain: DSGVTQTPKHLITATGQRVTLRCSPRSGDLSVYWYQQSLDQGLQFLIQYYNGEERAKGNILERFSAQQFPDLHSELNLSSLELGDSALYFCASGSGTENSPLHFGNGTRLTVT.

The chain couples TRBV29-1 to TRBJ1-1; TRBD1 might be the D (6 bases). The ends were cut back, 3 bases at V and 5 bases at J, with 13 bases in the middle. This CDR3 comprises 13 residues. Germline V gene sequence: CDR1 SQVTM, CDR2 ANQGSEA. The CDR3 DNA follows: TGCAGCGTTGACACGGGGGCCGGGACTGAAGCTTTCTTT. Protein product: CSVDTGAGTEAFF.

The chain is built from TRBV12-3 or TRBV12-4 and TRBJ1-6; TRBD1 matches at 9 bases. CDR3 length: 16 residues. V lost 5 bases to trimming and J lost 11 bases; unmatched junction nucleotides: 13. CDR3 loop: CASSTSGTGTLAPLHF. CDR3 nucleotide sequence: TGTGCCAGCAGTACCTCCGGGACAGGGACCTTGGCACCCCTCCACTTT.

This clonotype occurred a few times. The genes are TRBV7-8 and TRBJ1-1; tentative D call: TRBD1 (6 bases). V lost 2 bases to trimming and J lost 7 bases, with 20 bases between them. The length of the CDR3 is 16 residues. Germline CDR1 and CDR2: SGHVS and FQNEAQ. DNA of the CDR3: TGTGCCAGCAGCTTACCCAGGAGGGGGACGGGGAGTGAAGCTTTCTTT. It yields the protein CASSLPRRGTGSEAFF. The full variable domain, in which reference TRBV7-8 and TRBJ1-1 provide the parts outside the CDR3, is GAGVSQSPRYKVAKRGQDVALRCDPISGHVSLFWYQQALGQGPEFLTYFQNEAQLDKSGLPSDRFFAERPEGSVSTLKIQRTQQEDSAVYLCASSLPRRGTGSEAFFGQGTRLTVV.

The chain carries TRBV19 and TRBJ2-6; 12 nucleotides match TRBD1. The CDR3 length is 18 residues. Germline CDR1 LNHDA, CDR2 SQIVND (reference sequence). The CDR3 DNA sequence: TGTGACAGCAGCCAAGAAGGGACAGGGGGCGCCTGGGCCAACGTCCTGACTTTC. It translates to CDSSQEGTGGAWANVLTF.

This clonotype was counted only a few times. A clone one base away is much larger, so this may be a read error. The V call is TRBV7-6, the J call TRBJ1-2; TRBD1 matches at 9 bases. Trimming removed 5 bases from V and 5 bases from J; junction bases left unmatched: 6. CDR3 length: 14 residues. CDR1 is SGHVS and CDR2 is FNYEAQ in the germline V gene. CDR3 protein: CASSPQGAEYGYTF. CDR3 DNA: TGTGCCAGCAGCCCACAGGGGGCTGAGTATGGCTACACCTTC.

The chain is built from TRBV6-1 and TRBJ2-7; the match to TRBD1 covers 10 bases. The CDR3 has 11 amino acids. Looked up from germline, CDR1 is MNHNS and CDR2 is SASEGT. J gave up 7 bases and V 10 bases, and 4 bases lay outside the gene matches. CDR3 DNA: TGTGCCACCGGGACAGGGGTTGAGCAGTACTTC. This codes for CATGTGVEQYF.

This clonotype was picked up one time. This chain links TRBV15 with TRBJ2-2, with D possibly being TRBD1 (6 bases). CDR1 is LNHNV, CDR2 YYDKDF, per germline (reference sequence). V gave up 3 bases and J gave up 5 bases, with 10 bases separating them. CDR3 size: 14 residues. CDR3 in DNA: TGTGCCACCAGCAGCCGTGACAGGACCGGGGAGCTGTTTTTT. Translated: CATSSRDRTGELFF.

The chain carries TRBV7-9 and TRBJ2-2; D is unresolved. CDR3 length: 13 residues. Deletions cut 5 bases from V and 4 bases from J, with 8 bases between. The V gene's germline CDR1 is SEHNR and CDR2 FQNEAQ (reference sequence). CDR3 nucleotide sequence: TGTGCCAGCAGCCGCATCTCCACCGGGGAGCTGTTTTTT. Translation: CASSRISTGELFF.